The next 4 T cell receptor beta chains were all read from a single sample in a study of T cell repertoires and HLA-DP antigens. No antigen is known for these receptors. This table comes from immunoSEQ multiplex PCR, and its TCRdb copy is limited to in-frame clones, with some not included. The repertoire holds over 100,000 clones, with 92% as singletons. Sequencing was done on a sample of CD4+ T cells from PBMCs. These receptors all stem from a woman between 18 and 29 years old in good health and CMV-seronegative.

The chain joins TRBV6-6 to TRBJ2-1; TRBD1 is a possible D gene (6 bases). Trimming shortened V by 6 bases and J by 3 bases, and 12 bases separated the two germline ends. CDR3 length: 14 residues. Germline values: CDR1 MNHNY, CDR2 SVGAGI (reference sequence). The CDR3 here is CASRNRDNYNEQFF. In DNA form, the CDR3 reads TGTGCCAGCAGAAACCGGGACAACTACAATGAGCAGTTCTTC.

The chain has TRBV5-1 and TRBJ1-2; 9 bases are a match to TRBD1. The CDR3 covers 14 residues. Germline CDR1 reads SGHRS; CDR2 reads YFSETQ. V lost 0 bases and J lost 3; bases outside the gene matches: 0. CDR3 in DNA: TGCGCCAGCAGCTTGGGGGACAGGGACTATGGCTACACCTTC. This encodes CASSLGDRDYGYTF. The whole variable domain, remainder taken from reference TRBV5-1 and TRBJ1-2, is KAGVTQTPRYLIKTRGQQVTLSCSPISGHRSVSWYQQTPGQGLQFLFEYFSETQRNKGNFPGRFSGRQFSNSRSEMNVSTLELGDSALYLCASSLGDRDYGYTFGSGTRLTVV.

This chain joins TRBV7-8 and TRBJ1-2, with D hard to call. Per germline, CDR1 SGHVS and CDR2 FQNEAQ. The CDR3 has 15 amino acids. Trimming removed 2 bases from V and 0 bases from J, with 10 bases in between. The CDR3 is CASSLNPVTNYGYTF. The CDR3 coding sequence is TGTGCCAGCAGCTTAAACCCGGTCACTAACTATGGCTACACCTTC.

The genes are TRBV6-6 and TRBJ2-7; D is ambiguous. Germline V gene data show CDR1 as MNHNY and CDR2 as SVGAGI (reference sequence). CDR3 size: 12 residues. V was pared by 6 bases and J by 0 bases, with 6 bases between. CDR3 protein: CASSPSSYEQYF. DNA for the CDR3: TGTGCCAGCAGCCCAAGCTCCTACGAGCAGTACTTC.